The 20 T cell receptor beta chains listed next were all sequenced from one sample in a study of T cell responses to AZD1222 COVID-19 vaccine. This table comes from immunoSEQ multiplex PCR, and its TCRdb copy is limited to in-frame clones, with some not included. The profile shows tens of thousands of clones, 88% of them singletons. Sequenced here: peripheral blood, sampled 28 days after the second AZD1222 dose. These receptors originate from an adult who received the AZD1222 COVID-19 vaccine.

The V call is TRBV6-5, the J call TRBJ2-7; D remains unclear. Trimming took 6 bases from V and 1 from J, leaving 16 bases between them. CDR1 and CDR2 (germline): MNHEY, SVGAGI. CDR3 size: 15 residues. In DNA form, the CDR3 reads TGTGCCAGCAGACGCGACCCAAGCCGTTCCTACGAGCAGTACTTC. Its translation: CASRRDPSRSYEQYF.

Regarding this clone: Different DNA sequences within this sample yield the same CDR3. The V gene is TRBV27, the J gene TRBJ2-3, with 8 bases matching TRBD2. The CDR3 runs to 15 residues. Germline trimming cut 6 bases from V and 0 bases from J; bases unmatched to any gene: 5. CDR1 is MNHEY, CDR2 SMNVEV, per germline (reference sequence). CDR3 nucleotide sequence: TGTGCCAGCAGAAAGCGGGAGACTAGCACAGATACGCAGTATTTT. As protein: CASRKRETSTDTQYF.

V gene TRBV19 combines with J gene TRBJ2-1; TRBD2 matches at 7 bases. The CDR3 extends over 13 amino acids. Germline values: CDR1 LNHDA, CDR2 SQIVND (reference sequence). The J segment lost 7 bases and the V segment lost 10 bases, leaving 10 bases of the junction unmatched. The CDR3 DNA follows: TGTGCCACCGGGGCTAGCGGCAATAATGAGCAGTTCTTC. Residues: CATGASGNNEQFF.

The chain employs TRBV12-3 or TRBV12-4 and TRBJ1-1; 10 bases align to TRBD1. The CDR3 loop spans 13 amino acids. The V and J ends lost 5 bases and 11 bases, in that order; junction bases with no gene match: 8. The CDR3 DNA reads as TGTGCCAGCAGTATGCCCCGGGACAGGGGTGCTTTCTTT. Translating it yields CASSMPRDRGAFF.

This sequence joins TRBV6-6 and TRBJ1-5, with TRBD1 as a possible D gene (5 bases). V was cut by 10 bases and J by 2 bases, with 18 bases left in between. The CDR3 consists of 15 residues. CDR1 and CDR2 (germline): MNHNY, SVGAGI (reference sequence). In DNA form, the CDR3 reads TGTGCCACCACGGGGGAGGGGTCGGGCAATCAGCCCCAGCATTTT. This translates into CATTGEGSGNQPQHF.

Written as DNA, the CDR3 is TGTGCAAGTCGCTTAGGGCATGGACAGACCACGAACACTGAAGCTTTCTTT. It yields the protein CASRLGHGQTTNTEAFF. The rearrangement joins TRBV12-2 to TRBJ1-1; the table's D call, TRBD1, has no DNA check behind it. TRBV12-2 is classified as a pseudogene. This CDR3 region has 17 residues.

This chain connects TRBV28 to TRBJ2-5; the D gene is possibly TRBD1 (6 bases). Germline V gene data show CDR1 as MDHEN and CDR2 as SYDVKM. V lost 4 bases and J lost 2, with 14 bases in between. The length of the CDR3 is 15 residues. Here the CDR3 DNA reads TGTGCCAGCAGTTCTCACGGCACAGGGCAAGAGACCCAGTACTTC. It is translated as CASSSHGTGQETQYF.

The V call is TRBV7-9, the J call TRBJ1-3; unclear D gene. CDR1 is SEHNR and CDR2 is FQNEAQ in the germline V gene (reference sequence). The CDR3 runs to 15 residues. The V end lost 5 bases, the J end lost 3 bases, and 14 bases lay between the germline ends. CDR3 coding DNA: TGTGCCAGCAGCCCAGAGAGGGAGATTGGAAACACCATATATTTT. Protein: CASSPEREIGNTIYF.

A word on this clone: The identical CDR3 is also encoded by other nucleotide sequences in the sample. This chain connects TRBV2 to TRBJ1-6; 7 bases are a match to TRBD1. With 6 bases clipped from V and 5 bases from J, the junction kept 4 bases outside the gene matches. The CDR3 length is 14 residues. CDR1 and CDR2 (germline): SNHLY, FYNNEI. The DNA for the CDR3 is TGTGCCAGCAGCCTTACAGGGGATAATTCACCCCTCCACTTT. Residues: CASSLTGDNSPLHF.

V gene TRBV4-2 combines with J gene TRBJ1-2; possibly TRBD1 for D (5 bases). This CDR3 is 16 amino acids long. Trimming pared 0 bases from V and 6 bases from J, leaving 17 bases between. Germline V gives CDR1 LGHNA, CDR2 YNFKEQ. DNA for the CDR3: TGTGCCAGCAGCCAAGATTCGGGACTCATCGAGAATGGCTACACCTTC. Encoded protein: CASSQDSGLIENGYTF.

CDR3 protein: CASTNSRTGETQYF. The CDR3 nucleotides read TGTGCCAGCACAAATTCAAGGACAGGGGAGACCCAGTACTTC. The chain joins TRBV28 to TRBJ2-5; TRBD1 matches 8 bases. With V trimmed by 7 bases and J by 5 bases, 9 bases remained unmatched. Germline CDR1 MDHEN, CDR2 SYDVKM. The CDR3 runs to 14 residues.

The chain's CDR3 is CASSVVPLNEQFF. In DNA form, the CDR3 reads TGTGCCAGCAGCGTAGTCCCCCTCAATGAGCAGTTCTTC. The chain couples TRBV9 to TRBJ2-1; D remains ambiguous. The CDR3 has 13 amino acids. Germline CDR1 and CDR2: SGDLS and YYNGEE. Trimming shortened V by 0 bases and J by 6 bases, and 7 bases separated the two germline ends. The full variable domain, completed using reference TRBV9 and TRBJ2-1, is DSGVTQTPKHLITATGQRVTLRCSPRSGDLSVYWYQQSLDQGLQFLIQYYNGEERAKGNILERFSAQQFPDLHSELNLSSLELGDSALYFCASSVVPLNEQFFGPGTRLTVL.

This clone appeared once. The rearrangement links TRBV18 to TRBJ2-3; D is possibly TRBD1 or TRBD2 (5 bases each). With 1 base removed from V and 2 bases from J, the gap between germline ends came to 13 bases. Germline V gives CDR1 KGHSH, CDR2 LQKENI. The CDR3 runs to 16 residues. CDR3 DNA: TGTGCCAGCTCACCACATGGGGGAATTATCACAGATACGCAGTATTTT. It is translated as CASSPHGGIITDTQYF.

V usage is TRBV3-1 (or the pseudogene TRBV3-2) and J usage is TRBJ1-5; D is undetermined. The ends were cut back, 1 base at V and 0 bases at J, with 7 bases in the middle. This CDR3 comprises 15 residues. From germline, CDR1 is LGHDT and CDR2 YNNKEL (reference sequence). The CDR3 bases are TGTGCCAGCAGCCAAGGGGCTCTTAGCAATCAGCCCCAGCATTTT. It is translated as CASSQGALSNQPQHF.

This chain's CDR3 is CASNKGMEVTYEQYF. In DNA, the CDR3 is TGTGCCAGCAACAAAGGGATGGAGGTCACCTACGAGCAGTACTTC. The chain employs TRBV28 and TRBJ2-7; D might be TRBD2 (5 bases). Germline V lookup: CDR1 MDHEN, CDR2 SYDVKM. CDR3 length: 15 amino acids. Between the trimmed V and J ends, which lost 7 bases and 2 bases, there was a span of 18 bases.

This chain links TRBV20-1 with TRBJ2-3, with D unresolved. The CDR3 extends over 11 amino acids. Germline V gene sequence: CDR1 DFQATT, CDR2 SNEGSKA (reference sequence). V lost 3 bases to trimming and J lost 6 bases, with 7 bases between them. CDR3 DNA: TGCAGTGCTAGGATTGTGGATACGCAGTATTTT. It encodes CSARIVDTQYF.

The chain carries TRBV12-3 or TRBV12-4 and TRBJ2-2, with D unclear. Deletions cut 7 bases from V and 5 bases from J, with 8 bases between. The CDR3 extends over 12 amino acids. The CDR3 protein is CASTPRTGELFF. The CDR3 DNA is TGTGCCAGCACCCCCCGGACCGGGGAGCTGTTTTTT.

V and J are TRBV29-1 and TRBJ2-3; D perhaps matches TRBD2 (5 bases). The CDR3 consists of 13 residues. Germline loops: CDR1 SQVTM, CDR2 ANQGSEA. Trimming took 3 bases from V and 0 from J, leaving 7 bases between them. The CDR3 is CSVERTSTDTQYF. CDR3 in DNA: TGCAGCGTTGAGAGGACTAGCACAGATACGCAGTATTTT.

The V and J genes are TRBV29-1 and TRBJ2-2; unclear D gene. The CDR3 has 14 residues. The V and J ends lost 2 bases and 6 bases respectively, with 13 bases between them. Germline V CDR1 and CDR2: SQVTM, ANQGSEA. Written as DNA, the CDR3 is TGCAGCGTTGAAAGAAGGTTCAAGGCCGGGGAGCTGTTTTTT. This codes for CSVERRFKAGELFF.

This chain connects TRBV10-1 to TRBJ2-2; D is tentatively TRBD1 or TRBD2 (5 bases each). V lost 0 bases and J lost 6, with 11 bases in between. The CDR3 extends over 15 amino acids. Germline V lookup: CDR1 WNHNN, CDR2 SYGVQD (reference sequence). CDR3 DNA: TGCGCCAGCAGTGAGTCGTCCACGGGACCCGGGGAGCTGTTTTTT. It yields the protein CASSESSTGPGELFF.